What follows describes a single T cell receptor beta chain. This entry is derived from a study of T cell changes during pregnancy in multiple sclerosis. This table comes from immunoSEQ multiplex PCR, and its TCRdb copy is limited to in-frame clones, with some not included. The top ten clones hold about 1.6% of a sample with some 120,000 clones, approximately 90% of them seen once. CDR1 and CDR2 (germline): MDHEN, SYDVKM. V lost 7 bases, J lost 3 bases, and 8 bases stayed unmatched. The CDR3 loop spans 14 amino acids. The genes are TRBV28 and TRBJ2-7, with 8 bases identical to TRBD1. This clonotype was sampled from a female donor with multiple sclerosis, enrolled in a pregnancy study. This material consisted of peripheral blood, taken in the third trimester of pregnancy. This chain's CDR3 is CASTLPDRGYEQYF. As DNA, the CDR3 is TGTGCCAGCACGCTTCCTGACAGGGGCTACGAGCAGTACTTC.